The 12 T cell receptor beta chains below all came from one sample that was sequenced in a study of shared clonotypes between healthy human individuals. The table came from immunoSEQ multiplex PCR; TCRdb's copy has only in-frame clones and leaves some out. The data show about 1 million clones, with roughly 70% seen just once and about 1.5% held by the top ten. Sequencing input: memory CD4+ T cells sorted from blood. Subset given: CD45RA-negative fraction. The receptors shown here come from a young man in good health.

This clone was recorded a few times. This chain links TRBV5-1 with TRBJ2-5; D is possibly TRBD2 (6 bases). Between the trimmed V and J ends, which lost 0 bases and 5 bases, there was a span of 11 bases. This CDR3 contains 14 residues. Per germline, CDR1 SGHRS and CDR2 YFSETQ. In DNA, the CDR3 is TGCGCCAGCAGCTTGGCCCCGGGAGCGGAGACCCAGTACTTC. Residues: CASSLAPGAETQYF.

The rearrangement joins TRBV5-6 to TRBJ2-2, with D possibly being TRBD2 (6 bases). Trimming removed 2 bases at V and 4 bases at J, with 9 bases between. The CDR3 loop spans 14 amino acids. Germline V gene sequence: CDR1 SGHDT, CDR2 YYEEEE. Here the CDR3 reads CASSFAGPTGELFF. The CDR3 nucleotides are TGTGCCAGCAGCTTCGCGGGGCCCACCGGGGAGCTGTTTTTT.

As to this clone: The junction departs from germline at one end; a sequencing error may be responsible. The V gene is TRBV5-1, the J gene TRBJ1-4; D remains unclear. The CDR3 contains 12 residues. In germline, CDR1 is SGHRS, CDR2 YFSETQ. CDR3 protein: CASSLGVEKLFF. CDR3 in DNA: TGTGCCAGCAGCTTGGGCGTAGAAAAACTGTTTTTT.

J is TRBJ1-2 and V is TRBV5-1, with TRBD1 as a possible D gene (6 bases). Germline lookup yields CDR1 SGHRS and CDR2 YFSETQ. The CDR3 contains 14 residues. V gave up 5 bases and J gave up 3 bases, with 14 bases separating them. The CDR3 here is CASSSFNRDYGYTF. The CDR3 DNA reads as TGCGCCAGCAGTTCCTTCAACAGGGACTATGGCTACACCTTC.

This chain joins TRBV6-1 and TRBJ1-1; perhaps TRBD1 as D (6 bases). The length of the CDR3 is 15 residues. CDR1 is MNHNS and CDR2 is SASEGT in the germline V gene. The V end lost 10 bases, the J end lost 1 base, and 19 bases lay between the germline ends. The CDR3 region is CATSPDSGPNTEAFF. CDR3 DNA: TGTGCCACCTCACCGGACAGTGGACCGAACACTGAAGCTTTCTTT.

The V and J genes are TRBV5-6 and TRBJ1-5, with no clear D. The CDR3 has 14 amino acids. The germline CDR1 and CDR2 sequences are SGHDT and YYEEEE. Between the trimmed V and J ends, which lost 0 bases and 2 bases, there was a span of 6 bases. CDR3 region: CASSLGAGNQPQHF. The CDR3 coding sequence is TGTGCCAGCAGCTTGGGAGCAGGCAATCAGCCCCAGCATTTT.

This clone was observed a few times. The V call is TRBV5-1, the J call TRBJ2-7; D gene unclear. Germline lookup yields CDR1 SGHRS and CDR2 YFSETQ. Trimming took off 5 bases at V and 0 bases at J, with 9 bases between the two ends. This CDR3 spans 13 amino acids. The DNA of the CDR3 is TGCGCCAGCAGTTGGCAGTACTCCTACGAGCAGTACTTC. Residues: CASSWQYSYEQYF.

The CDR3 region is CASSVATGGGSTGELFF. The CDR3 DNA is TGTGCCAGCAGCGTAGCTACAGGGGGAGGATCGACCGGGGAGCTGTTTTTT. The chain is built from TRBV9 and TRBJ2-2, with 8 nucleotides matching TRBD1. Germline V gene sequence: CDR1 SGDLS, CDR2 YYNGEE. After removal of 0 bases from V and 5 bases from J, the junction contained 9 bases not matched to a gene. The CDR3 runs 17 residues.

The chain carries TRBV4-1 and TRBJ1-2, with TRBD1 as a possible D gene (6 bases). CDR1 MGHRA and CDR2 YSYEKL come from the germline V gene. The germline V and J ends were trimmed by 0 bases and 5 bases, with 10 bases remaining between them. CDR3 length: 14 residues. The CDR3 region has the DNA TGCGCCAGCAGCCAAGATGGCAGGGGATATGGCTACACCTTC. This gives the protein CASSQDGRGYGYTF.

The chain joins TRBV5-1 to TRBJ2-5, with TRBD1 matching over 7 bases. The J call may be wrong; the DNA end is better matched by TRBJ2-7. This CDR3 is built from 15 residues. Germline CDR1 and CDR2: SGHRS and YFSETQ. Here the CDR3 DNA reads TGCGCCAGCAGCTTGGGACAGGGACCACCCTACGAGCAGTACTTC. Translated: CASSLGQGPPYEQYF.

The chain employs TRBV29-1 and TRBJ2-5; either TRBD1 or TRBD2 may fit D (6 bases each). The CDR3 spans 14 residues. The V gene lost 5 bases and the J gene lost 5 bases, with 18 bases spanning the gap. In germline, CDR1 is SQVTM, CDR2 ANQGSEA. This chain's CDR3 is CSVFGGPIGETQYF. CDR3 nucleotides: TGCAGCGTTTTCGGGGGCCCCATTGGGGAGACCCAGTACTTC.

CDR3 sequence reads: CASRQGKSYEQYF. CDR3 DNA: TGTGCCAGCAGACAGGGGAAGAGCTACGAGCAGTACTTC. The rearrangement uses TRBV7-8 and TRBJ2-7, with 7 positions matching TRBD1. Trimming removed 6 bases from V and 3 bases from J; junction bases left unmatched: 5. Germline loops: CDR1 SGHVS, CDR2 FQNEAQ. The CDR3 consists of 13 residues.